This is a list of T cell receptor beta chains from one sample in a study of T cells after yellow fever vaccination. MiXCR was run by TCRdb on the 5' RACE reads, yielding one entry per CDR3 protein. This repertoire shows around 360,000 distinct CDR3 sequences, 9.5% to 13% found once; its top ten account for roughly 18%. The source was PBMCs, collected on the day of the first yellow fever vaccination. The receptors derive from a young man who received the YFV17D yellow fever vaccine. Each CDR3 is given with its conserved first and last residue. D genes are given only for firm matches. The size field is filled for only some rows; it gives once, few, many or a size class.

>TRBJ1-2|few|TRBV7-2|NA
TGTGCCAGCACCCAAGACAGATCTAACTATGGCTACACCTTC
CASTQDRSNYGYTF
>TRBJ2-1|many|TRBV7-2|NA
TGTGCCAGCAGCATGGGTGCGGGCAGTGAGCAGTTCTTC
CASSMGAGSEQFF
>TRBJ2-5|many|TRBV5-1|TRBD2
TGCGCCAGCAGCTTGGTGGTCAGCGGGGGGTCGAAGACCCAGTACTTC
CASSLVVSGGSKTQYF
>TRBJ1-2|few|TRBV20-1|TRBD1
TGCAGTGCTAGAGATCCCGGACAGGGGTATCGATTGCCCAACTATGGCTACACCTTC
CSARDPGQGYRLPNYGYTF
>TRBJ1-1|NA|TRBV6-2/TRBV6-3|TRBD1
TGTGCCAGCAGTTACCGGGACAGGGTGAACACTGAAGCTTTCTTT
CASSYRDRVNTEAFF
>TRBJ2-5|many|TRBV19|TRBD1
TGTGCCAGTAGTGAAGGGACAGGAGAGACCCAGTACTTC
CASSEGTGETQYF
>TRBJ2-1|NA|TRBV25-1|NA
TGTGCCAGCAGGACGACAGCAAGAAGAGCCAATGAGCAGTTCTTC
CASRTTARRANEQFF
>TRBJ2-2|NA|TRBV29-1|NA
TGCAGCGTCTACGCGAACACCGGGGAGCTGTTTTTT
CSVYANTGELFF
>TRBJ2-5|many|TRBV6-1|NA
TGTGCCAGCAGTCATAGAGATACTGGGACCCAGTACTTC
CASSHRDTGTQYF
>TRBJ2-1|NA|TRBV6-5|NA
TGTGCCAGCAGTTCCCGGGGCACGCGTACCTACAATGAGCAGTTCTTC
CASSSRGTRTYNEQFF
>TRBJ2-3|few|TRBV5-1|TRBD1
TGCGCCAGCAGAAGGACAGGGTTGGATACGCAGTATTTT
CASRRTGLDTQYF
>TRBJ1-6|NA|TRBV12-3/TRBV12-4|NA
TGTGCCAGCAGCCCCCTCCAATCACCCCTCCACTTT
CASSPLQSPLHF
>TRBJ2-5|NA|TRBV6-2/TRBV6-3|NA
TGTGCCAGCAGTTACTCTGGCTCGTCAGAGACCCAGTACTTC
CASSYSGSSETQYF
>TRBJ1-5|NA|TRBV7-9|NA
TGTGCCAGCAGCTTAAAAGGGAAGGATCAGCCCCAGCATTTT
CASSLKGKDQPQHF
>TRBJ1-1|NA|TRBV20-1|TRBD1
TGCAGTGCCAGGGGGTCTTTCTTT
CSARGSFF
>TRBJ2-3|few|TRBV28|TRBD2
TGTGCCAGCAGCTCAAACGGGGGGGCGCGGACAGATACGCAGTATTTT
CASSSNGGARTDTQYF
>TRBJ1-5|NA|TRBV19|NA
TGTGCCAGTAGGGACAACAATCAGCCCCAGCATTTT
CASRDNNQPQHF
>TRBJ1-1|few|TRBV4-1|NA
TGCGCCAGCAGCCAAGCCCGGACGTCTGAAGCTTTCTTT
CASSQARTSEAFF
>TRBJ2-2|NA|TRBV5-1|NA
TGCGCCAGCAGCCCGGAATACGCGAACACCGGGGAGCTGTTTTTT
CASSPEYANTGELFF
>TRBJ1-1|few|TRBV6-2/TRBV6-3|NA
TGTGCCAGCAGTTACCTGGGGGGGAGTGACACTGAAGCTTTCTTT
CASSYLGGSDTEAFF
>TRBJ1-5|few|TRBV7-2|NA
TGTGCCAGCAGCCGAGGGGGGGGGATGGGTCAGCCCCAGCATTTT
CASSRGGGMGQPQHF
>TRBJ2-2|NA|TRBV28|TRBD1
TGTGCCAGCAATCTCGGACAGGGAAGGGGGGAGCTGTTTTTT
CASNLGQGRGELFF
>TRBJ2-5|few|TRBV29-1|NA
TGCAGCGTCGCGGGGCGAGCGCAAGAGACCCAGTACTTC
CSVAGRAQETQYF
>TRBJ1-3|few|TRBV12-3/TRBV12-4|TRBD1
TGTGCCAGCAGCAGCGGACAGGATATAAACACCATATATTTT
CASSSGQDINTIYF
>TRBJ2-1|NA|TRBV5-4|TRBD1
TGTGCCAGCAGCTTAGCGAGAGGGGGCGGTTCCTACAATGAGCAGTTCTTC
CASSLARGGGSYNEQFF
>TRBJ1-1|NA|TRBV5-1|TRBD1
TGCGCCAGCAGCGCAGGGGGACAGGGTGGCACTGAAGCTTTCTTT
CASSAGGQGGTEAFF